Below, 15 T cell receptor beta chains from the same sample are listed, as sequenced in a study of spatial heterogeneity in lung cancer. Time point reported: sample taken at primary tumor resection. From tumor, nontumor lung or frozen PBMC, whole RNA was taken unsorted for sequencing. TCRdb re-analysed the 5' RACE reads in MiXCR, keeping a single row per CDR3 protein. The sample consists of 45,000 to 55,000 distinct CDR3 sequences, roughly 5.7% of them appearing once. Sequencing used PBMCs, obtained at surgery. These receptors originate from a male donor with early-stage non-small cell lung cancer.

The V gene is TRBV7-9, the J gene TRBJ2-2, with D unresolved. Per germline, CDR1 SEHNR and CDR2 FQNEAQ (reference sequence). The CDR3 runs 15 residues. V shed 11 bases and J shed 6 bases, with 22 bases lying between them. The DNA of the CDR3 is TGTGCCGGCGTTGTAGGTCCTATCGGATCCGGGGAGCTGTTTTTT. Translating it yields CAGVVGPIGSGELFF.

This clonotype was recorded at least ten times. The gene calls are TRBV9 and TRBJ1-2; D is ambiguous. This CDR3 contains 14 residues. V lost 4 bases and J 1 base, leaving 11 bases between the germline ends. Germline CDR1 reads SGDLS; CDR2 reads YYNGEE. The CDR3 loop reads CASSIRTDNYGYTF. The CDR3 DNA follows: TGTGCCAGCAGCATCCGGACGGATAACTATGGCTACACCTTC.

This clonotype showed up many times. The chain links TRBV7-6 to TRBJ1-5, with D unclear. V lost 1 base and J lost 0, with 10 bases in between. Germline CDR1 is SGHVS and CDR2 is FNYEAQ. This CDR3 is built from 16 residues. CDR3 protein: CASSLGAGNSNQPQHF. The CDR3 nucleotides are TGTGCCAGCAGCTTAGGGGCAGGAAATAGCAATCAGCCCCAGCATTTT.

J is TRBJ2-7 and V is TRBV9; 8 bases line up with TRBD1. The CDR3 is 14 amino acids. The junction had 4 bases not matched to a gene; V was cut back by 3 bases and J by 2 bases. Per germline, CDR1 SGDLS and CDR2 YYNGEE. CDR3 sequence reads: CASSGGQATYEQYF. The CDR3 nucleotides are TGTGCCAGCAGCGGGGGACAGGCTACCTACGAGCAGTACTTC. Combining the CDR3 with reference TRBV9 and TRBJ2-7 gives the whole variable domain DSGVTQTPKHLITATGQRVTLRCSPRSGDLSVYWYQQSLDQGLQFLIQYYNGEERAKGNILERFSAQQFPDLHSELNLSSLELGDSALYFCASSGGQATYEQYFGPGTRLTVT.

This clonotype was recorded many times. The chain joins TRBV12-3 or TRBV12-4 to TRBJ2-2; tentatively, D is TRBD2 (5 bases). CDR3 length equals 15 residues. Trimming stripped 11 bases from V and 4 bases from J, with 20 bases between. The CDR3 bases are TGTGCCTCTCACCTTCGCCAACGGGGCACCGGGGAGCTGTTTTTT. Its protein is CASHLRQRGTGELFF.

Ten or more counts support this clonotype. The gene calls are TRBV20-1 and TRBJ2-3; 8 bases line up with TRBD2. Per the germline V gene, CDR1 is DFQATT and CDR2 is SNEGSKA (reference sequence). V was clipped by 5 bases and J by 2 bases; unmatched bases: 6. There are 14 residues in the CDR3. The CDR3 DNA follows: TGCAGTGCTTCAAGCGGGGGTGACACAGATACGCAGTATTTT. It codes for CSASSGGDTDTQYF.

This clonotype came up many times. The chain carries TRBV20-1 and TRBJ1-2; the match to TRBD1 covers 7 bases. The V segment lost 5 bases and the J segment 1 base; nucleotides outside the gene matches: 7. From germline, CDR1 is DFQATT and CDR2 SNEGSKA (reference sequence). The CDR3 loop spans 14 amino acids. The CDR3 bases are TGCAGTGCTCTTCGACAGGGAATTAACTATGGCTACACCTTC. Residues: CSALRQGINYGYTF.

This clonotype was counted at least ten times. The chain carries TRBV20-1 and TRBJ2-7; D not certain. The germline CDR1 and CDR2 sequences are DFQATT and SNEGSKA (reference sequence). This CDR3 region has 12 residues. Trimming shortened V by 3 bases and J by 0 bases, and 6 bases separated the two germline ends. As DNA, the CDR3 is TGCAGTGCTAGTCCAGACTCCTACGAGCAGTACTTC. Amino acid sequence: CSASPDSYEQYF.

This clonotype was counted ten times or more. This chain links TRBV3-1 with TRBJ1-5, with 7 bases aligning to TRBD1. The germline V gene has CDR1 LGHDT and CDR2 YNNKEL (reference sequence). V lost 4 bases and J lost 5; bases outside the gene matches: 2. The length of the CDR3 is 13 residues. DNA for the CDR3: TGTGCCAGCAGCCCCCAGGGGGATCAGCCCCAGCATTTT. Residues: CASSPQGDQPQHF.

The chain uses TRBV6-1 and TRBJ2-4; D perhaps matches TRBD1 (5 bases). The CDR3 is 16 residues long. CDR1 is MNHNS, CDR2 SASEGT, per germline. Deletions cut 1 base from V and 0 bases from J, with 10 bases between. The DNA of the CDR3 is TGTGCCAGCAGTGAAGTTACAGGTCTAGCCAAAAACATTCAGTACTTC. Protein: CASSEVTGLAKNIQYF.

A note on this clonotype: Given a much more abundant clone one base away, this may be a read error. The rearrangement links TRBV10-3 to TRBJ2-7, with TRBD2 identical over 8 bases. Germline V lookup: CDR1 ENHRY, CDR2 SYGVKD. This CDR3 contains 16 residues. The CDR3 sequence is CAITESPTGGRNEQYF. CDR3 in DNA: TGTGCCATCACTGAGTCGCCTACGGGAGGGAGGAACGAGCAGTACTTC.

Ten or more counts support this clonotype. V gene TRBV4-3 combines with J gene TRBJ2-2; D ambiguous. V was clipped by 1 base and J by 4 bases, with 16 bases between them. Per germline, CDR1 LGHNA and CDR2 YSLEER. This CDR3 is 17 amino acids long. The CDR3 loop reads CASSQGEAQTGTGELFF. The DNA for the CDR3 is TGCGCCAGCAGCCAAGGAGAGGCCCAGACGGGCACCGGGGAGCTGTTTTTT.

There are many counts of this clonotype. The chain employs TRBV27 and TRBJ2-7, with TRBD1 identical over 10 bases. The germline gives CDR1 MNHEY, CDR2 SMNVEV (reference sequence). Trimming took 2 bases from V and 3 from J; bases not matched to a gene: 1. The CDR3 consists of 14 residues. In nucleotides, the CDR3 is TGTGCCAGCAGTTTAGGACAGGGGGGCTACGAGCAGTACTTC. It encodes CASSLGQGGYEQYF.

This clonotype was counted a few times. The CDR3 DNA sequence: TGTGCCAGCAGGGGTGACAATCAGCCCCAGCATTTT. Protein: CASRGDNQPQHF. This sequence joins TRBV2 and TRBJ1-5; D unresolved. The CDR3 extends over 12 amino acids. Looked up from germline, CDR1 is SNHLY and CDR2 is FYNNEI. V gave up 6 bases and J gave up 3 bases, with 6 bases separating them. The full variable domain, with the rest looked up from reference TRBV2 and TRBJ1-5, is EPEVTQTPSHQVTQMGQEVILRCVPISNHLYFYWYRQILGQKVEFLVSFYNNEISEKSEIFDDQFSVERPDGSNFTLKIRSTKLEDSAMYFCASRGDNQPQHFGDGTRLSIL.

The table lists this clonotype with many counts. This chain joins TRBV11-2 and TRBJ2-2; D unresolved. CDR1 and CDR2 (germline): SGHAT, FQNNGV. V was pared by 8 bases and J by 7 bases, with 14 bases between. The CDR3 contains 13 residues. The CDR3, as DNA: TGTGCCAGCTGCCGAAATCGTGGCGGGGAGCTGTTTTTT. Translated, it gives CASCRNRGGELFF.